The clone carrying this T cell receptor (beta chain) came up a few times. What it binds is not known. V lost 5 bases, J lost 4 bases, and 4 bases stayed unmatched. The CDR3 totals 14 residues. Time point given: patch test 1, 2 weeks after DPC sensitization. The sample's treatment: therapeutic diphenylcyclopropenone sensitization with weekly scalp DPC. The data were taken from a study of human T cells and chemical hapten exposure. On the study more broadly: TCR yields per sample varied, mainly owing to small pooled library volume differences.

TCRdb passed the RACE reads through MiXCR, listing each CDR3 protein once. This table has some 110,000 distinct CDR3 sequences, 9.5% to 13% appearing once. Study-wide results and limits: TCRs at high frequency, those above 1 in 1000, did not change with DPC sensitization. Patch test score was positively correlated with the counts of PT1 expanded TCRs.

This clonotype was obtained from a woman aged 45-60 years with alopecia areata. Some clones in this sample may be carry-over from other donors' samples. Source: whole blood, taken in connection with sensitization to the hapten diphenylcyclopropenone (DPC). The rearrangement links TRBV12-3 or TRBV12-4 to TRBJ2-5; 10 bases map to TRBD2. The CDR3 is CASSTSGIGETQYF. The CDR3 DNA follows: TGTGCCAGCAGTACTAGCGGGATTGGAGAGACCCAGTACTTC.